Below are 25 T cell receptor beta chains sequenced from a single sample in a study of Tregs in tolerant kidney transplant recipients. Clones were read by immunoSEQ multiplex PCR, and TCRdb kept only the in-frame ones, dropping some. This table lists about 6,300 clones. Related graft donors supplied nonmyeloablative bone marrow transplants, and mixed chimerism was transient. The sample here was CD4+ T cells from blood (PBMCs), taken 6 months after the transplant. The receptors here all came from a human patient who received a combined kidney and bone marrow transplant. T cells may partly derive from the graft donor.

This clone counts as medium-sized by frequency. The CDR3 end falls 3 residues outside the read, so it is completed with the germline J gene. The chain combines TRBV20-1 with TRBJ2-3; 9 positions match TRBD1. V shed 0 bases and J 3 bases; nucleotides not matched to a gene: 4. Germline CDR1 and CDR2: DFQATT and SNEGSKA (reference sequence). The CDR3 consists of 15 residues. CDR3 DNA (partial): TGCAGTGCTAGAGATGGGACAGGGAAAACAGATACG. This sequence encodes CSARDGTGKTDT. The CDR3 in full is CSARDGTGKTDTQYF.

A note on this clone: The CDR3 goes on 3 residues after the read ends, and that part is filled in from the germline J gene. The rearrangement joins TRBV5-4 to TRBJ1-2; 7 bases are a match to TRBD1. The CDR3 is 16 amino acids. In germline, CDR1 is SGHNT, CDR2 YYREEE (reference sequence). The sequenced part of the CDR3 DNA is TGTGCCAGCAGCTTAGGACAGGACTGGAAGATTGGCGGC. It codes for CASSLGQDWKIGG. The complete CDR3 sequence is CASSLGQDWKIGGYTF. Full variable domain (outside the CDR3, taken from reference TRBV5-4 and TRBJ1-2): ETGVTQSPTHLIKTRGQQVTLRCSSQSGHNTVSWYQQALGQGPQFIFQYYREEENGRGNFPPRFSGLQFPNYSSELNVNALELDDSALYLCASSLGQDWKIGGYTFGSGTRLTVV.

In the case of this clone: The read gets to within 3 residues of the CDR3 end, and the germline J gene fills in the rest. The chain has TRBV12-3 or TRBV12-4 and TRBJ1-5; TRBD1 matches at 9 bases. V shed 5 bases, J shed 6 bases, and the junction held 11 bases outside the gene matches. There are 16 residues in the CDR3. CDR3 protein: CASSHRTGDFGQPQHF. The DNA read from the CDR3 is TGTGCCAGCAGTCACAGGACAGGGGATTTCGGTCAGCCC.

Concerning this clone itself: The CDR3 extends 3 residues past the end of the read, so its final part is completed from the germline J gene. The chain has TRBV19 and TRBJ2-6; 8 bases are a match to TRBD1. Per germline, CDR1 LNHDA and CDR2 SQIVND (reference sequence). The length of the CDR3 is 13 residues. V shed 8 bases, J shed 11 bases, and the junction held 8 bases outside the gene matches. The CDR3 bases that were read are TGTGCCAGTGGCACAGGGGGTGGTCACGTC. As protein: CASGTGGGHV. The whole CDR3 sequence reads CASGTGGGHVLTF.

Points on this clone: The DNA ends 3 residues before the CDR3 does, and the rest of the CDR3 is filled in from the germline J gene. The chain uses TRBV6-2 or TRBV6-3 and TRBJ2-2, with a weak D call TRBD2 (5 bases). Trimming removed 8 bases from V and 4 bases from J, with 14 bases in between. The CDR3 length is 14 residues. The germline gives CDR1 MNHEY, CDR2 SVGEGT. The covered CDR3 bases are TGTGCCAGCTCGACCCCTCGGGGCACCGGGGAG. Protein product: CASSTPRGTGE. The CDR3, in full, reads CASSTPRGTGELFF.

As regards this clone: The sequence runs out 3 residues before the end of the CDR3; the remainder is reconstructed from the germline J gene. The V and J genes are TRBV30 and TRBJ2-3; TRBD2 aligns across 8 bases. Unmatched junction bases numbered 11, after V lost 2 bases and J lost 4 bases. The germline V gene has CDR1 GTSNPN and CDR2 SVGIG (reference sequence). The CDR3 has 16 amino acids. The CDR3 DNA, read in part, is TGTGCCTGGAGTTTTAAAGCGGGCGGGGGGCCAGATACG. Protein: CAWSFKAGGGPDT. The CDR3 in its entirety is CAWSFKAGGGPDTQYF.

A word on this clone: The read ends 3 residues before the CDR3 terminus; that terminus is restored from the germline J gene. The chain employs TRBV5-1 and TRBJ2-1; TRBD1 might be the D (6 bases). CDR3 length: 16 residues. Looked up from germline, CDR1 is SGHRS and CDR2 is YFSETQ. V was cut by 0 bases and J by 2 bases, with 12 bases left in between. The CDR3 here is CASSLGFGTTYNEQFF. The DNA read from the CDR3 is TGCGCCAGCAGCTTGGGTTTTGGGACAACCTACAATGAG. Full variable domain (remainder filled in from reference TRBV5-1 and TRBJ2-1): KAGVTQTPRYLIKTRGQQVTLSCSPISGHRSVSWYQQTPGQGLQFLFEYFSETQRNKGNFPGRFSGRQFSNSRSEMNVSTLELGDSALYLCASSLGFGTTYNEQFFGPGTRLTVL.

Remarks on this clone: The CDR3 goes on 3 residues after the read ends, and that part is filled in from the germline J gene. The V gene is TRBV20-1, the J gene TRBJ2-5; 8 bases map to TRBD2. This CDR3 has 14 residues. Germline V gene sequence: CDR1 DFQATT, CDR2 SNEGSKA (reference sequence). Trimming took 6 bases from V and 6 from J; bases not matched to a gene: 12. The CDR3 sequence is CSALRTSGSQTQYF. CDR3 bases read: TGCAGTGCCCTACGGACCAGCGGGAGTCAGACC.

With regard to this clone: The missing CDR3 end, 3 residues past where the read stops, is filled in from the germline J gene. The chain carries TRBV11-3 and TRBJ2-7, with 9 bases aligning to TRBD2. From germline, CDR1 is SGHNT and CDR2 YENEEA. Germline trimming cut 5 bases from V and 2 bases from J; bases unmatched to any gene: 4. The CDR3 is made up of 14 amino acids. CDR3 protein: CASSPGTSPYEQYF. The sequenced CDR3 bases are TGTGCCAGCAGCCCCGGGACTAGCCCCTACGAG.

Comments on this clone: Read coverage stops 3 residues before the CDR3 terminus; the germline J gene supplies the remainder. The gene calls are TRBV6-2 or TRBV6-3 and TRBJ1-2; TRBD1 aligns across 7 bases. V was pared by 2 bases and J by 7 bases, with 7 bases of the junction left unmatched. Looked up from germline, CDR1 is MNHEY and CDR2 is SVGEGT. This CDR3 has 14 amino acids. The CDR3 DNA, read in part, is TGTGCCAGCAGTTACGCGTACAGGGGAGGTGGC. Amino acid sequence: CASSYAYRGGG. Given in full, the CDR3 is CASSYAYRGGGYTF.

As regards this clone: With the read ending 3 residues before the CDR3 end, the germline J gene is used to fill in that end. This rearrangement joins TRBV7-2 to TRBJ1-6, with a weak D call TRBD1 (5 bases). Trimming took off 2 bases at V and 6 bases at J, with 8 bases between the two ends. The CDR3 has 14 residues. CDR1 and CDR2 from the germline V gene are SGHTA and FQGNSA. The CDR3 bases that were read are TGTGCCAGCAGCTTAATGGGGGGTAATTCACCC. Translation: CASSLMGGNSP. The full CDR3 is CASSLMGGNSPLHF.

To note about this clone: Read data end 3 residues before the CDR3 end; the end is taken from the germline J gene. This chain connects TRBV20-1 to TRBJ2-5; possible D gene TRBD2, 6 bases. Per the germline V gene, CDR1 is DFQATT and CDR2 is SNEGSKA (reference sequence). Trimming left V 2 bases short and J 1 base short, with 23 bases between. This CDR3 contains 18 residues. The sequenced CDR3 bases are TGCAGTGCTAGACCGCCCGGCGGGGTTCGGTCGGCCCAAGAGACC. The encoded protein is CSARPPGGVRSAQET. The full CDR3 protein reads CSARPPGGVRSAQETQYF.

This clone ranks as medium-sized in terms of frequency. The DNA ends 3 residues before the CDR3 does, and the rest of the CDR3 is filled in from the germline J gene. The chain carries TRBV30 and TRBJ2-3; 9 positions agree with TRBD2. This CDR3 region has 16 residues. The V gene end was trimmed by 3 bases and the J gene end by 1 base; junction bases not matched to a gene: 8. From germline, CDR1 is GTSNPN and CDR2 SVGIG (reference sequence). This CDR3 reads CAWSIIRLAGTDTQYF. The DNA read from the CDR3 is TGTGCCTGGAGCATCATTCGACTAGCGGGCACAGATACG.

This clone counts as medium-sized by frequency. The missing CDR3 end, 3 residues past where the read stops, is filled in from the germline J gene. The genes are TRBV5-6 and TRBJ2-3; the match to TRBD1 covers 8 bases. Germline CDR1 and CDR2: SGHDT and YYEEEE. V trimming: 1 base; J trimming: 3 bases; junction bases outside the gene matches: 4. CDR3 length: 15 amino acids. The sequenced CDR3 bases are TGTGCCAGCAGCTTGTGGGACAGGTATACAGATACG. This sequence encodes CASSLWDRYTDT. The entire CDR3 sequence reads CASSLWDRYTDTQYF. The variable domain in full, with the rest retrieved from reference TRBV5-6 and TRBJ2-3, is DAGVTQSPTHLIKTRGQQVTLRCSPKSGHDTVSWYQQALGQGPQFIFQYYEEEERQRGNFPDRFSGHQFPNYSSELNVNALLLGDSALYLCASSLWDRYTDTQYFGPGTRLTVL.

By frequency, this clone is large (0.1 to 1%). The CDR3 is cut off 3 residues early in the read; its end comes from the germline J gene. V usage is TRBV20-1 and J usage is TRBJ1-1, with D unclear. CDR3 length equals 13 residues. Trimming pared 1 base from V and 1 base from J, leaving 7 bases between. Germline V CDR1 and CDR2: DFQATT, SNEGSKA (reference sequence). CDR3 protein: CSARVLKNTEAFF. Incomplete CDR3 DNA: TGCAGTGCTAGAGTCCTAAAGAACACTGAA.

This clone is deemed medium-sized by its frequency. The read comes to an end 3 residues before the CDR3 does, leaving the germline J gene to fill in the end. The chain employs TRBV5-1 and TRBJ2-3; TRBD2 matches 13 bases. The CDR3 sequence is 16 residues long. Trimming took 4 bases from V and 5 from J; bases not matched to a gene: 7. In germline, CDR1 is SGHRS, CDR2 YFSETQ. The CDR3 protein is CASSVGTSGNQDTQYF. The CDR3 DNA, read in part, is TGCGCCAGCAGCGTAGGGACTAGCGGGAATCAAGATACG.

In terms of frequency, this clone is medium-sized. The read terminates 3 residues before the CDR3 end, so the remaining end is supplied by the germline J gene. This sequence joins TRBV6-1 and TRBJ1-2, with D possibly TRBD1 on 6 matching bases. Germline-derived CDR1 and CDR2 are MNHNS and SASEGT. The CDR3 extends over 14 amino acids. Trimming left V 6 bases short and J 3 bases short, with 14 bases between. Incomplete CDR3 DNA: TGTGCCAGCAGCGAATCGACAGGTTACTATGGC. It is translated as CASSESTGYYG. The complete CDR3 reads CASSESTGYYGYTF.

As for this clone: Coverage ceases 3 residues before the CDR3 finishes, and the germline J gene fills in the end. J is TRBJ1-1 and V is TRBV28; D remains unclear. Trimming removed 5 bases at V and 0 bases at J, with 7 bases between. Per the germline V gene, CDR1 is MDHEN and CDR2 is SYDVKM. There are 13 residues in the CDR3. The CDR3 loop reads CASSTRVNTEAFF. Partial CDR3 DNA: TGTGCCAGCAGTACAAGGGTGAACACTGAA.

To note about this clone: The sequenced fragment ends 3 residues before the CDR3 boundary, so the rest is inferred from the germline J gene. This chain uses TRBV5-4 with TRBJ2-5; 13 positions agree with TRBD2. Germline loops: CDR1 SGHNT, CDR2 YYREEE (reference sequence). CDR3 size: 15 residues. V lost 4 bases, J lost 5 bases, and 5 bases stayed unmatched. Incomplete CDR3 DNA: TGTGCCAGCAGCCGGACTAGCGGGAGAAGCGAGACC. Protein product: CASSRTSGRSET. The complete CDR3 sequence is CASSRTSGRSETQYF.

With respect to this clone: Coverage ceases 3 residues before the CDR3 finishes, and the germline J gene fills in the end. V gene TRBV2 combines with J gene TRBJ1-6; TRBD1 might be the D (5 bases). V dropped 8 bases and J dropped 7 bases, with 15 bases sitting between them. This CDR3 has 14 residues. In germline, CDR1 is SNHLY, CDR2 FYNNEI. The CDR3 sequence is CASGLAGRNSPLHF. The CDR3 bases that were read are TGTGCCAGCGGTTTGGCAGGGAGAAATTCACCC.

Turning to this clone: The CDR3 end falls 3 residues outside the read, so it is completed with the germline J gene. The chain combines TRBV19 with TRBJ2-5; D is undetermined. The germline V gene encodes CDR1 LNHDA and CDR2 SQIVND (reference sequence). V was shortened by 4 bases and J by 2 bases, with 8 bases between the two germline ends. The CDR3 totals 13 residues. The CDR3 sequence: CASSTTIQETQYF. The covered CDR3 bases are TGTGCCAGTAGTACCACTATACAAGAGACC.

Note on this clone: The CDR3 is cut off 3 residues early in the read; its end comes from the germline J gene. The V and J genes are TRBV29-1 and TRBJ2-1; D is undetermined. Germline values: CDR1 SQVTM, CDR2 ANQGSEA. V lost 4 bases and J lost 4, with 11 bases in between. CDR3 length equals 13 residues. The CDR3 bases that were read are TGCAGCGTTGTAGTACAGCTATACAATGAG. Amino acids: CSVVVQLYNE. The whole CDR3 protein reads CSVVVQLYNEQFF.

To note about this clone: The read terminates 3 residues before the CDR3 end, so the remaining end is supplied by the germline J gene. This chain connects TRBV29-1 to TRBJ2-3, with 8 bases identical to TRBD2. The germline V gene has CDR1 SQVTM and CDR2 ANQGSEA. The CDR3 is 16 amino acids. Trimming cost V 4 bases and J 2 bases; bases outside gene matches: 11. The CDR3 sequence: CSVGGTSRGDTDTQYF. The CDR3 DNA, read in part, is TGCAGCGTTGGGGGGACTAGTCGGGGGGACACAGATACG.

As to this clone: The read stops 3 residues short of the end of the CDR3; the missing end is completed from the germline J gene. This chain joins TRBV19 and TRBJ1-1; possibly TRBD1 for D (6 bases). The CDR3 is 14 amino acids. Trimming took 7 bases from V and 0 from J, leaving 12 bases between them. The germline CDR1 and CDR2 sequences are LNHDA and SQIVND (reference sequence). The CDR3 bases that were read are TGTGCCAGTAATTTAGGGGGATTGAACACTGAA. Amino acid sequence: CASNLGGLNTE. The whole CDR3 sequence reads CASNLGGLNTEAFF.

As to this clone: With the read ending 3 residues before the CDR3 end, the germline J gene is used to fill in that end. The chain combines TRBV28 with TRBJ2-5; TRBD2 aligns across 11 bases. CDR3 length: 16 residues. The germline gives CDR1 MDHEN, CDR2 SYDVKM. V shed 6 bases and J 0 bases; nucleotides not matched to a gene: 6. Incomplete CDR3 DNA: TGTGCCAGCAGGACCATGACTAGCGGGAACCAAGAGACC. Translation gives CASRTMTSGNQET. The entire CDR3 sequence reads CASRTMTSGNQETQYF. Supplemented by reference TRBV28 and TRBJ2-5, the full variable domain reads DVKVTQSSRYLVKRTGEKVFLECVQDMDHENMFWYRQDPGLGLRLIYFSYDVKMKEKGDIPEGYSVSREKKERFSLILESASTNQTSMYLCASRTMTSGNQETQYFGPGTRLLVL.